This T cell receptor beta chain originates from a study of control samples from healthy donors and cancer patients. This CDR3 has 14 amino acids. The germline gives CDR1 KGHSH, CDR2 LQKENI. The trim removed 4 bases at V and 5 bases at J, leaving 6 bases unmatched. Repertoires were generated with immunoSEQ multiplex PCR, while TCRdb's copy carries only in-frame clones and drops some. The sample includes approximately 120,000 clones, 80% to 90% seen only once; the top ten take approximately 15%. The chain has TRBV18 and TRBJ2-5; 8 nucleotides line up with TRBD2. This receptor was taken from a woman in her 50s in good health. Input material: blood. CDR3 bases: TGTGCCAGCTCACTAGCGGGATCGGGGGAGACCCAGTACTTC. The encoded protein is CASSLAGSGETQYF.